One sample yielded the 20 T cell receptor beta chains listed below, sequenced in a study of T cells after posttransplantation cyclophosphamide. Profiled with immunoSEQ multiplex PCR; TCRdb holds only in-frame clones, not every one. The sample yields tens of thousands of clones, just over 85% seen once. The material sequenced was PBMCs. The receptors were gathered from a man aged 25 to 40 with a blood cancer, CMV-positive, and with a related stem cell donor.

The chain recombines TRBV4-1 with TRBJ2-3, with 7 bases identical to TRBD2. Germline V gene sequence: CDR1 MGHRA, CDR2 YSYEKL. V lost 1 base, J lost 2 bases, and 6 bases stayed unmatched. The CDR3 runs 16 residues. The CDR3 sequence is CASSQGTSFYTDTQYF. DNA of the CDR3: TGCGCCAGCAGCCAAGGGACTAGTTTCTACACAGATACGCAGTATTTT.

The CDR3 nucleotides are TGTGCCAGCTCGCACGGGACAGGGCCCTACGAGCAGTACTTC. Its protein is CASSHGTGPYEQYF. The chain joins TRBV18 to TRBJ2-7; TRBD1 agrees at 9 bases. There are 14 residues in the CDR3. V lost 6 bases to trimming and J lost 2 bases; unmatched junction nucleotides: 5. Looked up from germline, CDR1 is KGHSH and CDR2 is LQKENI.

The chain recombines TRBV4-3 with TRBJ1-1, with 7 bases aligning to TRBD1. The CDR3 is 22 residues long. The junction had 26 bases not matched to a gene; V was cut back by 0 bases and J by 4 bases. CDR1 LGHNA and CDR2 YSLEER come from the germline V gene. CDR3: CASSQEVRGTDPRGIGGTEAFF. In nucleotides, the CDR3 is TGCGCCAGCAGCCAAGAAGTAAGGGGGACAGACCCTAGAGGGATCGGGGGCACTGAAGCTTTCTTT.

V gene TRBV18 combines with J gene TRBJ1-5; 9 positions match TRBD1. Germline lookup yields CDR1 KGHSH and CDR2 LQKENI. The CDR3 covers 20 residues. V gave up 2 bases and J gave up 4 bases; unmatched junction bases: 18. CDR3 residues: CASSPSHPGTGLWRNQPQHF. The CDR3 region has the DNA TGTGCCAGCTCACCATCTCACCCCGGGACAGGGCTTTGGAGGAATCAGCCCCAGCATTTT.

This clone was counted a single time. The rearrangement links TRBV10-3 to TRBJ2-3, with D uncertain. The CDR3 runs to 12 residues. The V and J ends lost 6 bases and 4 bases respectively, with 8 bases between them. Germline V gives CDR1 ENHRY, CDR2 SYGVKD. The CDR3: CAISEHADTQYF. The CDR3 DNA sequence: TGTGCCATCAGCGAACACGCAGATACGCAGTATTTT.

V and J are TRBV7-8 and TRBJ2-7, with D hard to call. Trimming pared 0 bases from V and 2 bases from J, leaving 8 bases between. The CDR3 totals 14 residues. Germline values: CDR1 SGHVS, CDR2 FQNEAQ. CDR3 loop: CASSLAPVPYEQYF. The CDR3 bases are TGTGCCAGCAGCTTAGCGCCAGTACCCTACGAGCAGTACTTC.

The chain carries TRBV11-3 and TRBJ2-1, with TRBD2 matching 13 bases. Germline values: CDR1 SGHNT, CDR2 YENEEA. The CDR3 has 14 residues. V lost 4 bases and J lost 6; bases outside the gene matches: 0. CDR3 in amino acids: CASSWTSGSNEQFF. The CDR3 nucleotides read TGTGCCAGCAGCTGGACTAGCGGGAGCAATGAGCAGTTCTTC.

This chain joins TRBV18 and TRBJ1-2; no clear D gene. The CDR3 sequence is 15 residues long. The germline CDR1 and CDR2 sequences are KGHSH and LQKENI. V was clipped by 2 bases and J by 0 bases, with 10 bases between them. In nucleotides, the CDR3 is TGTGCCAGCTCACCATTACACGATGCTAACTATGGCTACACCTTC. Translated: CASSPLHDANYGYTF.

The chain has TRBV9 and TRBJ2-5, with TRBD1 identical over 8 bases. CDR1 and CDR2 (germline): SGDLS, YYNGEE. The ends lost 3 bases at V and 4 bases at J; junction bases unmatched: 2. This CDR3 is built from 13 residues. The CDR3 coding sequence is TGTGCCAGCAGCGCAGGGGGCCGAGAGACCCAGTACTTC. Protein: CASSAGGRETQYF.

The chain couples TRBV6-5 to TRBJ2-7; TRBD1 matches at 9 bases. The CDR3 has 14 amino acids. Germline V gene data show CDR1 as MNHEY and CDR2 as SVGAGI. Germline trimming cut 0 bases from V and 5 bases from J; bases unmatched to any gene: 2. CDR3 protein: CASSYSTGGHEQYF. The CDR3 region has the DNA TGTGCCAGCAGTTACTCGACAGGGGGGCACGAGCAGTACTTC.

This CDR3 reads CASSGPHDSYGYTF. The CDR3 DNA sequence: TGTGCCAGCAGCGGCCCGCATGACTCTTATGGCTACACCTTC. This sequence joins TRBV7-2 and TRBJ1-2; unclear D gene. The CDR3 loop spans 14 amino acids. Trimming took 5 bases from V and 5 from J, leaving 15 bases between them. Germline-derived CDR1 and CDR2 are SGHTA and FQGNSA.

The chain uses TRBV10-3 and TRBJ2-7, with a possible D match to TRBD1 (6 bases). The V gene's germline CDR1 is ENHRY and CDR2 SYGVKD. The V end was cut by 4 bases, the J end by 0 bases, with 13 bases between. The CDR3 spans 15 residues. CDR3: CAISGRTASSYEQYF. In DNA, the CDR3 is TGTGCCATCAGTGGGAGGACAGCAAGCTCCTACGAGCAGTACTTC.

V gene TRBV18 combines with J gene TRBJ1-4; 9 nucleotides agree with TRBD1. The CDR3 runs 15 residues. The J segment lost 8 bases and the V segment lost 0 bases, leaving 4 bases of the junction unmatched. In germline, CDR1 is KGHSH, CDR2 LQKENI. The CDR3 loop reads CASSPPLTGGEKLFF. CDR3 bases: TGTGCCAGCTCACCACCGCTGACAGGGGGAGAAAAACTGTTTTTT.

This clone is a singleton in its sample. This sequence joins TRBV5-4 and TRBJ1-2; D not certain. Trimming removed 1 base at V and 3 bases at J, with 22 bases between. Germline CDR1 SGHNT, CDR2 YYREEE (reference sequence). This CDR3 region has 18 residues. The CDR3 nucleotides are TGTGCCAGCAGCTTGAAGGCAATACTGACTACACCTGACTATGGCTACACCTTC. Encoded protein: CASSLKAILTTPDYGYTF.

V usage is TRBV5-1 and J usage is TRBJ2-1; TRBD1 might be the D (6 bases). The CDR3 loop spans 14 amino acids. The V gene's germline CDR1 is SGHRS and CDR2 YFSETQ. V shed 2 bases and J shed 5 bases, with 11 bases lying between them. The CDR3 sequence is CASSLGQTNNEQFF. The CDR3 DNA reads TGCGCCAGCAGCTTAGGACAGACCAACAATGAGCAGTTCTTC.

The V gene is TRBV4-3, the J gene TRBJ2-3; no reliable D call. Germline CDR1 and CDR2: LGHNA and YSLEER. The CDR3 runs 16 residues. The ends were cut back, 3 bases at V and 1 base at J, with 14 bases in the middle. CDR3 amino acids: CASSHLAGLGTDTQYF. DNA for the CDR3: TGCGCCAGCAGCCATCTTGCAGGATTAGGCACAGATACGCAGTATTTT.

The chain couples TRBV11-2 to TRBJ2-6, with a possible D match to TRBD1 (5 bases). Looked up from germline, CDR1 is SGHAT and CDR2 is FQNNGV. V was pared by 3 bases and J by 10 bases, with 13 bases between. The CDR3 length is 14 residues. The CDR3 DNA is TGTGCCAGCAGCTTTCTAAGGGGCCGGAACGTCCTGACTTTC. Translation: CASSFLRGRNVLTF. Together with reference TRBV11-2 and TRBJ2-6, the CDR3 gives the full variable domain: EAGVAQSPRYKIIEKRQSVAFWCNPISGHATLYWYQQILGQGPKLLIQFQNNGVVDDSQLPKDRFSAERLKGVDSTLKIQPAKLEDSAVYLCASSFLRGRNVLTFGAGSRLTVL.

This sequence joins TRBV30 and TRBJ2-1, with TRBD1 matching over 9 bases. Germline assignment: CDR1 GTSNPN and CDR2 SVGIG (reference sequence). The CDR3 has 14 residues. V gave up 8 bases and J gave up 4 bases; unmatched junction bases: 9. CDR3: CAGASGQGYNEQFF. The CDR3 DNA sequence: TGTGCCGGAGCTTCGGGACAGGGATACAATGAGCAGTTCTTC.

This clone was counted a single time. The chain recombines TRBV9 with TRBJ2-1; 9 bases match TRBD2. V lost 4 bases, J lost 8 bases, and 13 bases stayed unmatched. The CDR3 contains 16 residues. The germline gives CDR1 SGDLS, CDR2 YYNGEE. CDR3: CASSPQIASGKDEQFF. The CDR3 DNA follows: TGTGCCAGCAGCCCGCAGATTGCTAGCGGGAAGGATGAGCAGTTCTTC.

CDR3 in DNA: TGCGCCAGCCAGCCCGCGAGCGGGACCACAGATACGCAGTATTTT. This translates into CASQPASGTTDTQYF. The chain carries TRBV5-1 and TRBJ2-3; 7 nucleotides align to TRBD2. Germline V lookup: CDR1 SGHRS, CDR2 YFSETQ. This CDR3 has 15 amino acids. The J segment lost 2 bases and the V segment lost 7 bases, leaving 10 bases of the junction unmatched.